The 18 T cell receptor beta chains presented below share a single source sample, sequenced in a study of memory CD4+ T cells and cytomegalovirus serostatus. Single viable CD3+CD4+CD8-CD45RO+ cells were sorted as the memory CD4+ T cells. Generated by immunoSEQ multiplex PCR, the TCRdb table keeps only in-frame clones and is missing some. Of 50,000 to 65,000 clones in the sample, approximately 77% were seen once. The material sequenced was memory CD4+ T cells from blood. The origin of the receptors is an adult in good health and CMV-seronegative.

In nucleotides, the CDR3 is TGTGCCAGCAGCCCGAACCCGGGGACAGGGGCAGGAGATACGCAGTATTTT. Translating it yields CASSPNPGTGAGDTQYF. This rearrangement joins TRBV7-6 to TRBJ2-3; 10 nucleotides line up with TRBD1. Losses at the gene ends were 5 bases for V and 5 bases for J; bases not matched to a gene: 13. Germline values: CDR1 SGHVS, CDR2 FNYEAQ. The CDR3 spans 17 residues.

The chain recombines TRBV28 with TRBJ2-5, with 9 bases aligning to TRBD2. After removal of 1 base from V and 5 bases from J, the junction contained 8 bases not matched to a gene. The CDR3 is 16 residues long. Germline-derived CDR1 and CDR2 are MDHEN and SYDVKM. This chain's CDR3 is CASSLLGLASRETQYF. Written as DNA, the CDR3 is TGTGCCAGCAGTTTATTGGGACTAGCATCGCGGGAGACCCAGTACTTC.

The rearrangement links TRBV6-1 to TRBJ1-3; D is unclear. CDR3 size: 14 residues. Germline assignment: CDR1 MNHNS and CDR2 SASEGT. Trimming pared 4 bases from V and 4 bases from J, leaving 11 bases between. DNA for the CDR3: TGTGCCAGCAGTGCGCAGGTTTCGGGAAACACCATATATTTT. Amino acid sequence: CASSAQVSGNTIYF.

The chain carries TRBV18 and TRBJ1-5, with a weak D call TRBD1 (5 bases). V lost 2 bases, J lost 0 bases, and 14 bases lay in between. The CDR3 covers 17 residues. Germline V gives CDR1 KGHSH, CDR2 LQKENI. The CDR3 is CASSPNQAGNSNQPQHF. In nucleotides, the CDR3 is TGTGCCAGCTCACCAAATCAGGCAGGGAATAGCAATCAGCCCCAGCATTTT.

This chain links TRBV28 with TRBJ1-2; TRBD1 matches 11 bases. The CDR3 covers 18 residues. Germline lookup yields CDR1 MDHEN and CDR2 SYDVKM. V lost 2 bases and J lost 4; bases outside the gene matches: 12. CDR3 in DNA: TGTGCCAGCAGTTTAGCAGGACAGGGGGCGTCGATGGGCTATGGCTACACCTTC. Translation gives CASSLAGQGASMGYGYTF.

This clone showed up just once. The chain has TRBV2 and TRBJ1-5, with D unclear. The CDR3 covers 13 residues. Germline CDR1 reads SNHLY; CDR2 reads FYNNEI. The V gene lost 4 bases and the J gene lost 4 bases, with 8 bases spanning the gap. CDR3 coding DNA: TGTGCCAGCAGTGCCAGCGGGAATCAGCCCCAGCATTTT. It encodes CASSASGNQPQHF.

V usage is TRBV30 and J usage is TRBJ1-5; D may be TRBD1 (5 bases). The CDR3 runs to 16 residues. Trimming removed 4 bases at V and 0 bases at J, with 16 bases between. The germline V gene encodes CDR1 GTSNPN and CDR2 SVGIG (reference sequence). CDR3 amino acids: CAWKRAGGFSNQPQHF. The CDR3, as DNA: TGTGCCTGGAAACGCGCCGGGGGATTTAGCAATCAGCCCCAGCATTTT.

This chain uses TRBV5-6 with TRBJ2-5; TRBD1 matches 9 bases. The tail of the sequence fits TRBJ2-7 better, so the J call may be wrong. There are 15 residues in the CDR3. Per the germline V gene, CDR1 is SGHDT and CDR2 is YYEEEE. CDR3 loop: CASSTKGTGNYEQYF. The CDR3 region has the DNA TGTGCCAGCAGCACTAAAGGGACAGGGAACTACGAGCAGTACTTC.

This clone was found a few times. DNA of the CDR3: TGTGCCAGCCGACAGGTACCATCTCATGGCTACACCTTC. The encoded protein is CASRQVPSHGYTF. The chain uses TRBV27 and TRBJ1-2; D possibly corresponds to TRBD1 (6 bases). The CDR3 consists of 13 residues. Trimming left V 8 bases short and J 6 bases short, with 16 bases between. Looked up from germline, CDR1 is MNHEY and CDR2 is SMNVEV (reference sequence).

V and J are TRBV7-2 and TRBJ1-1; maybe TRBD1 (5 bases). The CDR3 runs 14 residues. Trimming left V 4 bases short and J 0 bases short, with 9 bases between. Germline V gene lookup returns CDR1 SGHTA and CDR2 FQGNSA. The CDR3 region is CASSWGQMNTEAFF. In DNA form, the CDR3 reads TGTGCCAGCAGCTGGGGCCAAATGAACACTGAAGCTTTCTTT.

J is TRBJ1-1 and V is TRBV29-1; D unclear. The V gene lost 4 bases and the J gene lost 1 base, with 4 bases spanning the gap. Looked up from germline, CDR1 is SQVTM and CDR2 is ANQGSEA. The CDR3 is 11 amino acids. CDR3 protein: CSVGQNTEAFF. The CDR3 coding sequence is TGCAGCGTTGGACAGAACACTGAAGCTTTCTTT.

The rearrangement uses TRBV5-6 and TRBJ2-3, with TRBD2 identical over 15 bases. CDR1 is SGHDT and CDR2 is YYEEEE in the germline V gene. V was clipped by 4 bases and J by 2 bases; unmatched bases: 5. The CDR3 contains 17 residues. CDR3 loop: CASSLGLAGGVTDTQYF. CDR3 bases: TGTGCCAGCAGCCTGGGACTAGCGGGGGGTGTCACAGATACGCAGTATTTT.

The J gene is TRBJ2-7, the V gene TRBV28; 7 bases agree with TRBD2. The germline gives CDR1 MDHEN, CDR2 SYDVKM. The CDR3 totals 14 residues. V dropped 5 bases and J dropped 5; count of bases not matched to a gene: 9. The CDR3, as DNA: TGTGCCAGCAGTGGGGGGGTCCTTCCCGACGAGCAGTACTTC. Its protein is CASSGGVLPDEQYF.

About this clone: The identical CDR3 is also encoded by other nucleotide sequences in the sample. V gene TRBV28 combines with J gene TRBJ1-1, with D hard to call. V lost 3 bases to trimming and J lost 5 bases, with 7 bases between them. CDR1 is MDHEN, CDR2 SYDVKM, per germline. This CDR3 contains 12 residues. The CDR3 DNA reads as TGTGCCAGCAGTTTTCTGGGGACTGAAGCTTTCTTT. This codes for CASSFLGTEAFF.

The genes are TRBV6-1 and TRBJ1-3; D not resolved. V lost 4 bases and J lost 2, with 12 bases in between. Germline CDR1 reads MNHNS; CDR2 reads SASEGT. The CDR3 has 15 residues. The CDR3 DNA reads TGTGCCAGCAGTGCACCCGGCATAGCTGGAAACACCATATATTTT. Amino acid sequence: CASSAPGIAGNTIYF.

The rearrangement links TRBV30 to TRBJ2-3, with D possibly matching TRBD2 (6 bases). V lost 2 bases to trimming and J lost 6 bases, with 9 bases between them. This CDR3 region has 12 residues. Germline V gene lookup returns CDR1 GTSNPN and CDR2 SVGIG (reference sequence). CDR3 region: CAWSQGGDTQYF. The CDR3 DNA reads as TGTGCCTGGAGTCAGGGAGGTGATACGCAGTATTTT.

This chain uses TRBV5-1 with TRBJ2-2, with 12 bases fitting TRBD1. This CDR3 spans 16 amino acids. Germline CDR1 and CDR2: SGHRS and YFSETQ. The J segment lost 4 bases and the V segment lost 3 bases, leaving 4 bases of the junction unmatched. CDR3 coding DNA: TGCGCCAGCAGCTCGGGACAGGGGGCGGTCACCGGGGAGCTGTTTTTT. Its protein product is CASSSGQGAVTGELFF.

The chain uses TRBV5-6 and TRBJ1-2; D perhaps matches TRBD1 (5 bases). Trimming pared 4 bases from V and 1 base from J, leaving 20 bases between. The CDR3 totals 17 residues. From germline, CDR1 is SGHDT and CDR2 YYEEEE. This chain's CDR3 is CASSPRVGPPLNYGYTF. The DNA for the CDR3 is TGTGCCAGCAGCCCACGGGTGGGACCTCCCCTTAACTATGGCTACACCTTC.